This TCR beta chain was identified during a study of cytomegalovirus exposure and HLA in healthy donors. Study-level points and caveats: Analyzed later, association rates of TCRs varied across HLA loci, with DRB1 most and HLA-C fewest. In a later analysis, common viral pathogens appeared linked to several of the most significant clusters.

This clone was seen only a few times. Its antigen is unknown. Germline assignment: CDR1 SEHNR and CDR2 FQNEAQ (reference sequence). V shed 5 bases and J shed 2 bases, with 12 bases lying between them. The CDR3 totals 14 residues. Use of 60 Vbeta and 13 Jbeta primers characterized the PCR. TCRdb's table, derived via immunoSEQ multiplex PCR, lists solely in-frame clones and lacks some. Here the sample spans some 99,000 clones, approximately 71% being singletons. The clonotype originates from a man between 35 and 55 years old in good health and CMV-seronegative. V is TRBV7-9 and J is TRBJ1-1; D gene ambiguous. The sequenced material came from PBMCs. CDR3 coding DNA: TGTGCCAGCAGCGAGTGGGCAGACAACACTGAAGCTTTCTTT. It encodes CASSEWADNTEAFF.